This entry features one T cell receptor (beta chain) sequence. The V and J ends lost 5 bases and 8 bases respectively, with 10 bases between them. This CDR3 has 12 amino acids. The V gene's germline CDR1 is LNHDA and CDR2 SQIVND (reference sequence). The study reverse transcribed the entire isolated RNA, so it sequenced expressed TCRB transcripts. Method: immunoSEQ multiplex PCR; TCRdb's copy keeps in-frame clones and lacks some. The table has 80,000 to 90,000 clones, around a third seen once. The data originate from a study of beta chain features in type 1 diabetes. Material: stem cell memory CD4+ T cells from blood. The receptor was derived from a woman aged 18-30 years in good health. The chain carries TRBV19 and TRBJ2-1, with D maybe TRBD1 (6 bases). The chain's CDR3 is CASSSQGYEQFF. CDR3 nucleotide sequence: TGTGCCAGTAGTTCACAGGGCTATGAGCAGTTCTTC.